This TCR beta chain was documented in a study of glioma-infiltrating T cells after dendritic cell vaccination. Profiling relied on immunoSEQ multiplex PCR, and the TCRdb table lists in-frame clones only, not all of them. The data contain approximately 22,000 clones, 60% to 85% of them singletons. There are 15 residues in the CDR3. Per the germline V gene, CDR1 is SGDLS and CDR2 is YYNGEE. The V and J ends lost 3 bases and 1 base respectively, with 13 bases between them. This clone has just a few counts. This chain connects TRBV9 to TRBJ1-1, with unresolved D. Specimen: blood, collected before dendritic cell vaccination. This TCR was sampled from a human donor with glioblastoma. For the CDR3, the DNA is TGTGCCAGCAGCGCCTACGAGAACAGGAACACTGAAGCTTTCTTT. Protein sequence: CASSAYENRNTEAFF.